A selection of T cell receptor beta chains follows, all from one sample in a study of blood T cell repertoires in COVID-19. TCRdb keeps only in-frame clones here, not all; method: immunoSEQ multiplex PCR. This table holds about 68,000 clones, approximately 85% found once. Sequencing was performed on peripheral blood. These receptor sequences come from a man aged 50 or older with acute or convalescent COVID-19. The CDR3 runs from the conserved cysteine through the conserved F or W. Fields, in order: J gene, V gene, CDR3 protein.

j_gene: TRBJ1-3
v_gene: TRBV6-6
CDR3aa: CASSYFPSENTIYF

j_gene: TRBJ1-5
v_gene: TRBV7-2
CDR3aa: CASSFRGANQPQHF

j_gene: TRBJ1-6
v_gene: TRBV27
CDR3aa: CASSLAYSNSPLHF

j_gene: TRBJ1-2
v_gene: TRBV14
CDR3aa: CASSPGRYGYTF

j_gene: TRBJ1-2
v_gene: TRBV3-1/TRBV3-2
CDR3aa: CASSQALVYGYTF

j_gene: TRBJ2-7
v_gene: TRBV5-1
CDR3aa: CASSQQGGGFEEQYF

j_gene: TRBJ2-3
v_gene: TRBV24-1
CDR3aa: CATAVGGTDTQYF

j_gene: TRBJ1-2
v_gene: TRBV20-1
CDR3aa: CSASVAGPGYGYTF

j_gene: TRBJ2-1
v_gene: TRBV7-7
CDR3aa: CASSRGGVPSYNEQFF

j_gene: TRBJ2-5
v_gene: TRBV5-6
CDR3aa: CASSPTGVQETQYF

j_gene: TRBJ1-2
v_gene: TRBV2
CDR3aa: CASSEGALSYTF